Sequencing of this T cell receptor (beta chain) was carried out in a study of T cells in Graves' hyperthyroidism and ophthalmopathy (dated by TCRdb to about 2019). Study-wide context: To identify distinguishing TCR V-J signatures, a discovery cohort of some 99 patients was used, comprising 40 to 45 with Graves' ophthalmopathy and approximately 57 with stable Graves' hyperthyroidism. Prospective prediction of ophthalmopathy was tested in an independent validation cohort consisting of some 19 hyperthyroidism patients and around 16 patients who later progressed to ophthalmopathy. The 100 or so discovery patients were randomly split 7:3 into training and test sets. In addition, the study compared T-cell repertoires in thyroid tissue and in blood from a handful of Graves' hyperthyroidism patients. Once sampling was done, hyperthyroidism patients were given methimazole at a starting dose of 30 mg daily, whereas ophthalmopathy patients were given high-dose intravenous methylprednisolone. The paper describes TCR Vbeta CDR3 sequencing of fewer than 150 peripheral blood samples, made up of around 41 ophthalmopathy patients, some 80 hyperthyroidism patients and 17 progressor patients. What the work shows at the level of the full study, not this receptor alone: No statistical method was used to fix the sample size in advance, and group allocation was not hidden from the investigators. Most expanded thyroid clonotypes (frequency above 0.001) were also detected in blood, a finding suggesting that blood repertoires may reflect thyroid immune responses. In validation, the model predicted progression to ophthalmopathy a median of around 6.5 months before onset, with roughly 70% sensitivity and about 72% specificity. Ophthalmopathy was separated from stable hyperthyroidism by a 13 V-J signature model, with approximately 90% sensitivity and about 81% specificity obtained in cross-validation and 80%/75% obtained in testing.

Any patient with an uncontrolled infection, another autoimmune disease, pregnancy or lactation was excluded. Diagnoses relied on clinical symptoms, serum thyroxine and TRAb, thyroid ultrasound and orbital computed tomography. Trizol reagent was used to extract total RNA, and RNA quality was then checked on an Agilent 2100 Bioanalyzer. TCR beta CDR3 regions were amplified from RNA transcripts. A first-round RT-PCR of the TCR CDR3 used the HTBI primer set with the Qiagen OneStep RT-PCR kit. Libraries were constructed in a second round of multiplex PCR, after which size selection and purification were performed. Sequencing of the libraries was done on an Illumina HiSeq2000 using paired-end 100 bp reads. Concerning the study's data processing: SOAPnuke was used to process the raw data, throwing out any read that contained adapters or uncalled bases, had a mean Phred below 15, or lacked an exact constant-primer or identifier match. COPE v1.2.5 was used to merge the high-quality paired reads, and each unique nucleotide sequence was defined as a clonotype. Clonotypes were aligned to IMGT TRBV, TRBD and TRBJ reference segments using MiTCR v1.1. Only V-J combinations with frequency above 0.0001, covering 99.2% of repertoires, were analysed. A TCS score was defined as the ratio of F50 (clonal expansion) to E x V (chaos), with BLOSUM62-based TCRdist applied between CDR3 peptides within each V-J. Welch's t-statistics and random forest reduced 500 to 550 V-J features to 10 to 15, which were used in a naive Bayes classifier (R e1071). The Morisita-Horn index was used to measure how similar the thyroid and blood repertoires were. TCRdb reprocessed the public reads (quality trimming at Q25 with fastp, clone calling with MiXCR) and kept in-frame beta chains. Every entry covers one CDR3 protein and lists the most common genes and DNA from its rows. TCRdb's processing, not the study's, gives the V and J calls here. The sample has 480,000 or so distinct CDR3 sequences on record, roughly 45% of them singletons. Clones ranked in the top ten supply 35% to 50% of the sample.

The V and J ends are trimmed by 3 bases and 7 bases, leaving 15 bases between them. CDR1 and CDR2, looked up from the germline V gene (reference sequence), are GTSNPN and SVGIG. The CDR3 sequence holds 13 residues, the cysteine and phenylalanine included. Only the CDR3 portion is preserved as DNA: 39 bases, with reading frame beginning at the first base. Regarding this clonotype: What antigen it recognizes has not been identified. Base qualities are not provided; no much larger clone lies one nucleotide away.

The sequenced sample was peripheral blood or thyroid tissue (not recorded which). The chain joins TRBV30 to TRBJ1-2; no D gene is confidently identified. The TCR originated in an adult woman with Graves' disease, either hyperthyroidism or ophthalmopathy (not recorded which). The sequence in DNA is TGTGCCTGGAGGGACTCTAACTTGGCTGGCTACACCTTC. It encodes CAWRDSNLAGYTF.